These T cell receptor beta chains were read from a single sample in a study of tumor-infiltrating lymphocytes in localized non-small cell lung cancer. This table comes from immunoSEQ multiplex PCR, and its TCRdb copy is limited to in-frame clones, with some not included. The sample comprises thousands of clones, 65% to 80% of which are singletons, and 9.4% rests with the top ten. The sequencing input was uninvolved lung tissue not adjacent to the tumor. The receptors stem from a human donor with non-small cell lung cancer. CDR3s include the opening cysteine and the closing phenylalanine or tryptophan. The D gene is left open where the match is weak. For some rows the clone size is stated as once, few or many, or as a class when expanded; others skip it.

d_call j_call v_call clone_size cdr3_aa cdr3_nt
- TRBJ2-1 TRBV5-1 - CASSWNQHNEQFF TGCGCCAGCAGCTGGAACCAGCACAATGAGCAGTTCTTC
- TRBJ2-2 TRBV7-2 - CASPPGGNVPGELFF TGTGCCAGCCCGCCAGGGGGGAATGTGCCCGGGGAGCTGTTTTTT
- TRBJ1-2 TRBV5-1 - CASSLVGQEYGYTF TGCGCCAGCAGCTTGGTCGGACAAGAGTATGGCTACACCTTC
TRBD1 TRBJ2-7 TRBV27 - CASKTGTAYEQYF TGTGCCAGCAAAACCGGGACAGCTTACGAGCAGTACTTC
TRBD2 TRBJ2-2 TRBV5-1 - CASSHRLADYTGELFF TGCGCCAGCAGCCACAGACTAGCGGACTACACCGGGGAGCTGTTTTTT
TRBD1 TRBJ2-7 TRBV5-1 - CASSAPGQGAYEQYF TGCGCCAGCAGCGCTCCGGGACAGGGGGCTTACGAGCAGTACTTC
- TRBJ1-2 TRBV11-2 once CASSLDGYGYTF TGTGCCAGCAGCTTAGACGGCTATGGCTACACCTTC
TRBD2 TRBJ2-7 TRBV5-1 - CASSLSTSGGYEQYF TGCGCCAGCAGCTTGTCGACTAGCGGGGGCTACGAGCAGTACTTC
- TRBJ2-5 TRBV11-2 few CASSRTVQETQYF TGTGCCAGCAGCCGGACCGTACAAGAGACCCAGTACTTC
- TRBJ1-1 TRBV19 once CASSIDAGAEAFF TGTGCCAGTAGTATAGATGCGGGTGCTGAAGCTTTCTTT
- TRBJ1-1 TRBV7-7 - CASSLVFDSEAFF TGTGCTAGCAGCTTAGTTTTCGACTCTGAAGCTTTCTTT
- TRBJ2-1 TRBV14 - CASSPPFWGASNEQFF TGTGCCAGCAGCCCGCCTTTTTGGGGGGCGAGCAATGAGCAGTTCTTC
TRBD1 TRBJ1-1 TRBV19 - CASIAHSGQMNTEAFF TGTGCCAGTATCGCTCACTCGGGACAGATGAACACTGAAGCTTTCTTT
- TRBJ2-1 TRBV30 few CAWRVWNEQFF TGTGCCTGGAGGGTCTGGAATGAGCAGTTCTTC
- TRBJ2-7 TRBV19 - CASRRNGFDYEQYF TGTGCCAGTAGGAGGAACGGTTTTGACTACGAGCAGTACTTC
- TRBJ1-2 TRBV6-6 - CASLYRQAPSDGYTF TGTGCCAGCCTCTATAGACAGGCCCCATCCGATGGCTACACCTTC
TRBD1 TRBJ1-1 TRBV7-2 - CAGQENTEAFF TGTGCCGGACAGGAGAACACTGAAGCTTTCTTT
- TRBJ2-1 TRBV5-4 - CASSSWGDGNEQFF TGTGCCAGCAGTTCCTGGGGGGACGGCAATGAGCAGTTCTTC
- TRBJ1-3 TRBV29-1 - CSVHSPGNTIYF TGCAGCGTACATTCCCCTGGAAACACCATATATTTT
TRBD2 TRBJ2-1 TRBV4-3 - CASSQGLGNNEQFF TGCGCCAGCAGCCAGGGACTAGGAAACAATGAGCAGTTCTTC